This entry describes one TCR beta chain. This clonotype showed up just once. It lacks a known antigen. There are no base qualities to consult, and no much larger clone falls within one base. Trimming removed 6 bases from V and 6 bases from J, leaving 17 bases between the germline ends. From the cysteine up to the phenylalanine, the CDR3 has a length of 14 residues. The DNA shown is the 42-base CDR3, in frame from base 1. The sample is drawn from a study of blood T cells in healthy people across ages (dated by TCRdb to between 2014 and 2017). With regard to the full study: Template switching captured roughly one uniquely barcoded TCR beta cDNA molecule per two T cells in model experiments. Age-related changes in TCR beta repertoire diversity were measured in the study by deep sequencing normalized with unique cDNA molecular identifiers. Four age groups were formed from the donors: young (average roughly 15 years), middle-aged (just under 40), aged (about 62) and long-lived (around 82). To avoid experimental bias, donors of different ages were distributed randomly across sequencing lanes. Using the same blood draw, the study looked at two additional independent replicas of 1 million unique cDNA reads for two donors, one aged 18 to 30 and the other aged 80 or older. Results and caveats for the whole study, not just this receptor: Because profiling used bulk unsorted PBMCs, naive and antigen-experienced compartments could not be compared conclusively. There was a strong correlation between observed TCR beta diversity and the percentage of naive T cells measured by flow cytometry. Donor CMV infection status was unknown, potentially confounding age-related changes in expanded clonotypes. Compared with the aged group, more naive CD4+ T cells, fewer expanded clones and increased TCR diversity were shown by the long-lived group, suggesting age selection. Estimates of total diversity from one million sequenced T cells were regarded as lower bounds and underestimates. Observed TCR beta diversity per million T cells fell roughly linearly with age, and a significant reduction was already apparent by age about 43.

The method was 5' RACE. TCRdb records Illumina HiSeq 2500 as the sequencer. A second PCR of roughly 7 to 12 cycles was run with a J-beta primer mix and a sample-barcoded 5' primer. A template-switch 5' adaptor carrying 12 random nucleotides introduced a unique molecular identifier onto each TCR beta cDNA molecule. Each sample yielded at least 2.5 million CDR3-containing paired-end reads. All of the RNA was converted into first-strand cDNA using the Mint cDNA synthesis kit, with a TRBC-specific oligonucleotide serving as the primer. After uracil-DNA glycosylase treatment, a first 18-cycle PCR used universal primers M1SS and BC2_uni_R on all cDNA. Turning to the authors' computational methods: For normalization, 1 million high-quality reads were randomly selected from each sample, with every read carrying a distinct molecular identifier. Instead of being binned into consensus sequences, reads that shared molecular identifiers were thrown out. MiTCR, with a Q25 quality threshold and the strictest error-elimination algorithm, was used for CDR3 identification, clonotype clustering and error correction. A nonparametric unseen species model with Euler transformation was used to estimate a lower bound on total TCR beta diversity. Through fastp at Q25 and MiXCR, TCRdb rebuilt clones from the public reads, retaining in-frame beta chains. Each CDR3 protein gets just one entry, which takes the most common genes and DNA from the rows behind it. None of the V and J calls come from the authors' own analysis; TCRdb made them. The sample table lists about 570,000 distinct CDR3 sequences, 27% of them with a count of one. The ten largest clones capture under 20% of the sample.

Donors were a few dozen systemically healthy Caucasian individuals from Russia aged roughly 6 to 90 years. Each donor gave approximately 10 milliliters of peripheral blood, collected into EDTA-treated Vacutainer tubes. Ficoll-Paque density-gradient centrifugation was used to isolate PBMCs, with at least 6.5 million per sample. Trizol reagent was used to extract total RNA from the PBMCs, yielding at least 6 micrograms per sample. The percentages of naive CD45RAhigh/CD27high T cells were determined by flow cytometry on a PBMC aliquot from every donor. This TCR came from a woman in her 70s in good health. Rearrangement joined TRBV12-3 or TRBV12-4 to TRBJ1-1, with TRBD1 tentatively as D gene (5 bases match). The specimen sequenced was blood. The CDR3 region reads CASSNPGGVAEAFF. Here is the DNA: TGTGCCAGCAGCAATCCAGGAGGGGTAGCTGAAGCTTTCTTT.